The 13 T cell receptor beta chains given below trace back to one sample, sequenced in a study of T cell responses to AZD1222 COVID-19 vaccine. Sequenced by immunoSEQ multiplex PCR; TCRdb stores in-frame clones only, minus some. The sample has more than 60,000 clones; about 85% are singletons. The material sequenced was peripheral blood, taken on day 0 of AZD1222 vaccination. The receptors here all came from an adult in good health.

CDR3 nucleotides: TGCGCCAGCAGCCAAGGGCAAAAACTGTTTTTT. Its protein product is CASSQGQKLFF. V usage is TRBV4-1 and J usage is TRBJ1-4, with no clear D. The CDR3 consists of 11 residues. V gave up 1 base and J gave up 9 bases, with 3 bases separating them. Germline-derived CDR1 and CDR2 are MGHRA and YSYEKL.

The CDR3 coding sequence is TGTGCCAGCAGCCAAGCCGGGTTGGGAAACACCATATATTTT. This gives the protein CASSQAGLGNTIYF. V is TRBV3-1 (or the pseudogene TRBV3-2) and J is TRBJ1-3; D not resolved. Germline loops: CDR1 LGHDT, CDR2 YNNKEL (reference sequence). The length of the CDR3 is 14 residues. Trimming took 1 base from V and 4 from J, leaving 8 bases between them.

V gene TRBV12-3 or TRBV12-4 combines with J gene TRBJ1-2; a possible D gene is TRBD1 (5 bases). Between the trimmed V and J ends, which lost 1 base and 7 bases, there was a span of 10 bases. The CDR3 spans 13 residues. The CDR3 reads CASSLVGQGGYTF. Written as DNA, the CDR3 is TGTGCCAGCAGTTTAGTCGGGCAGGGTGGCTACACCTTC.

The chain couples TRBV30 to TRBJ1-5; TRBD1 aligns across 12 bases. V lost 1 base, J lost 7 bases, and 2 bases stayed unmatched. Germline CDR1 is GTSNPN and CDR2 is SVGIG (reference sequence). This CDR3 region has 14 residues. CDR3 amino acids: CAWSDGTGGQPQHF. As DNA, the CDR3 is TGTGCCTGGAGTGATGGGACAGGGGGCCAGCCCCAGCATTTT.

The chain has TRBV7-9 and TRBJ1-5; 11 nucleotides agree with TRBD1. Germline-derived CDR1 and CDR2 are SEHNR and FQNEAQ (reference sequence). V shed 2 bases, J shed 14 bases, and the junction held 2 bases outside the gene matches. The CDR3 runs to 12 residues. The CDR3 region has the DNA TGTGCCAGCAGCTTACAGGGACAGGGGGAGCATTTT. Translating it yields CASSLQGQGEHF. The full variable domain, completed using reference TRBV7-9 and TRBJ1-5, is DTGVSQNPRHKITKRGQNVTFRCDPISEHNRLYWYRQTLGQGPEFLTYFQNEAQLEKSRLLSDRFSAERPKGSFSTLEIQRTEQGDSAMYLCASSLQGQGEHFGDGTRLSIL.

In its sample, this clone was seen a few times. The V gene is TRBV10-3, the J gene TRBJ2-5; D possibly matches TRBD1 or TRBD2 (6 bases each). The CDR3 is made up of 14 amino acids. Germline values: CDR1 ENHRY, CDR2 SYGVKD. Deletions cut 4 bases from V and 0 bases from J, with 9 bases between. The CDR3 bases are TGTGCCATCAGTGGAGGGGGGTACCAAGAGACCCAGTACTTC. Translating it yields CAISGGGYQETQYF.

This clone was observed a single time. V gene TRBV19 combines with J gene TRBJ2-7; 9 bases fit TRBD1. Germline V gene sequence: CDR1 LNHDA, CDR2 SQIVND (reference sequence). The CDR3 loop spans 12 amino acids. V was pared by 9 bases and J by 3 bases, with 3 bases of the junction left unmatched. The CDR3 loop is CASGTGFYEQYF. The CDR3 DNA is TGTGCCAGCGGGACAGGGTTCTACGAGCAGTACTTC.

The chain joins TRBV3-1 (or the pseudogene TRBV3-2) to TRBJ2-2; D gene ambiguous. The CDR3 totals 16 residues. V was trimmed by 4 bases and J by 2 bases, leaving 14 bases between them. Germline CDR1 reads LGHDT; CDR2 reads YNNKEL (reference sequence). CDR3 sequence reads: CASSPLTPSNTGELFF. The CDR3, as DNA: TGTGCCAGCAGCCCATTGACACCTAGTAACACCGGGGAGCTGTTTTTT.

The rearrangement joins TRBV19 to TRBJ1-2; 12 positions agree with TRBD1. V was clipped by 6 bases and J by 1 base; unmatched bases: 3. Per the germline V gene, CDR1 is LNHDA and CDR2 is SQIVND (reference sequence). The CDR3 extends over 15 amino acids. CDR3: CASRGTGGRNYGYTF. CDR3 DNA sequence: TGTGCCAGTAGAGGGACAGGGGGCCGTAACTATGGCTACACCTTC.

V gene TRBV5-6 combines with J gene TRBJ1-5; the D is unclear. Germline CDR1 SGHDT, CDR2 YYEEEE. The CDR3 consists of 14 residues. Trimming took 0 bases from V and 4 from J, leaving 8 bases between them. DNA of the CDR3: TGTGCCAGCAGCTTGGGGCAGATGAATCAGCCCCAGCATTTT. Its translation is CASSLGQMNQPQHF.

The V and J genes are TRBV7-3 and TRBJ2-3; possibly TRBD1 for D (5 bases). CDR1 and CDR2 (germline): SGHTA, FQGTGA. V was pared by 0 bases and J by 0 bases, with 10 bases between. The CDR3 has 16 residues. The CDR3 region has the DNA TGTGCCAGCAGCTTAACGGGTGACAGCAGCACAGATACGCAGTATTTT. It is translated as CASSLTGDSSTDTQYF. The variable domain in full, completed from reference TRBV7-3 and TRBJ2-3, reads GAGVSQTPSNKVTEKGKYVELRCDPISGHTALYWYRQSLGQGPEFLIYFQGTGAADDSGLPNDRFFAVRPEGSVSTLKIQRTERGDSAVYLCASSLTGDSSTDTQYFGPGTRLTVL.

The V gene is TRBV10-3, the J gene TRBJ2-2; 8 bases are a match to TRBD1. The length of the CDR3 is 13 residues. CDR1 and CDR2 (germline): ENHRY, SYGVKD. Germline trimming cut 7 bases from V and 4 bases from J; bases unmatched to any gene: 2. CDR3 amino acids: CAITGGSTGELFF. CDR3 DNA: TGTGCCATCACAGGGGGCTCCACCGGGGAGCTGTTTTTT.

The chain links TRBV14 to TRBJ2-1; possible D gene TRBD1, 6 bases. The CDR3 covers 18 residues. Germline values: CDR1 SGHDN, CDR2 FVKESK. Trimming left V 4 bases short and J 0 bases short, with 19 bases between. As DNA, the CDR3 is TGTGCCAGCAGCCCCCTAATCCTAACAGGGCTCTCCTACAATGAGCAGTTCTTC. It specifies CASSPLILTGLSYNEQFF.